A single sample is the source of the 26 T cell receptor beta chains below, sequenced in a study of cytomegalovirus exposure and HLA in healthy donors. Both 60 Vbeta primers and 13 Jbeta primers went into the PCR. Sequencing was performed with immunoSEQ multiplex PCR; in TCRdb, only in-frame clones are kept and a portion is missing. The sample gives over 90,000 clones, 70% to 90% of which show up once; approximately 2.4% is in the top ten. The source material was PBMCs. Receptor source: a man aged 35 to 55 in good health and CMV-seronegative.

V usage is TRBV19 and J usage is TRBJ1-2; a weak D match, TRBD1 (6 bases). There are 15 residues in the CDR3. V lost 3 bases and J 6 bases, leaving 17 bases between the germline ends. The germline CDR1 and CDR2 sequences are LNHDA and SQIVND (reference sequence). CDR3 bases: TGTGCCAGTAGTATTGAGGCAGGGGCTTTGGATGGCTACACCTTC. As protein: CASSIEAGALDGYTF. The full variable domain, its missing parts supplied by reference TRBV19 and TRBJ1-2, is DGGITQSPKYLFRKEGQNVTLSCEQNLNHDAMYWYRQDPGQGLRLIYYSQIVNDFQKGDIAEGYSVSREKKESFPLTVTSAQKNPTAFYLCASSIEAGALDGYTFGSGTRLTVV.

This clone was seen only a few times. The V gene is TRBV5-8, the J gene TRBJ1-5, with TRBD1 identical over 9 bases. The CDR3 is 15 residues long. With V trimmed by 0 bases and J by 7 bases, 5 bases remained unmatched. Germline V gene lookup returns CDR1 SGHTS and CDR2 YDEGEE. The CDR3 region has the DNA TGTGCCAGCAGCTTGGCACAGGGGGCATCCCAGCCCCAGCATTTT. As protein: CASSLAQGASQPQHF.

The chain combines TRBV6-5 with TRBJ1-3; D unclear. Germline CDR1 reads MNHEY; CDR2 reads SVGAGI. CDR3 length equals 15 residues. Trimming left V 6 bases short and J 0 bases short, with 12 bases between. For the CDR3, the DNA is TGTGCCAGCAGCCGGGGAGAATACTCTGGAAACACCATATATTTT. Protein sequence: CASSRGEYSGNTIYF.

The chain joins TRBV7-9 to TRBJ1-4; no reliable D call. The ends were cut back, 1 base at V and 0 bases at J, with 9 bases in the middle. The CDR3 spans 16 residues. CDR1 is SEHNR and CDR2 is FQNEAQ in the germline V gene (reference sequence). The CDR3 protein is CASSLGRSATNEKLFF. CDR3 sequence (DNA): TGTGCCAGCAGCTTAGGTCGGTCTGCAACTAATGAAAAACTGTTTTTT.

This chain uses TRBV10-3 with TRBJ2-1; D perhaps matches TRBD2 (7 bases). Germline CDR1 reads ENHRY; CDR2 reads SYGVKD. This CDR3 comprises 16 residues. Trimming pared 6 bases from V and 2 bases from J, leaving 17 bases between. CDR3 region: CAIRDSGGGTYNEQFF. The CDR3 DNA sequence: TGTGCCATCAGGGATAGTGGGGGGGGCACCTACAATGAGCAGTTCTTC.

The CDR3, as DNA: TGTGCCATCAGTGGACTAGCGGGGGGGCCAGAAGAGACCCAGTACTTC. Its protein is CAISGLAGGPEETQYF. The chain has TRBV10-3 and TRBJ2-5, with 14 bases that match TRBD2. The J segment lost 3 bases and the V segment lost 4 bases, leaving 4 bases of the junction unmatched. Germline loops: CDR1 ENHRY, CDR2 SYGVKD. The CDR3 runs 16 residues.

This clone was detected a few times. DNA for the CDR3: TGTGCCAGCAGCCAGAACGAGAGAGGGGGATTACCCCTCCACTTT. Amino acid sequence: CASSQNERGGLPLHF. The rearrangement uses TRBV9 and TRBJ1-6; the D gene is possibly TRBD1 (6 bases). Germline CDR1 SGDLS, CDR2 YYNGEE. The CDR3 runs 15 residues. The ends were cut back, 4 bases at V and 12 bases at J, with 20 bases in the middle.

CDR3 amino acids: CASSPLDSYEQYF. CDR3 nucleotide sequence: TGTGCCAGCAGCCCACTCGACTCCTACGAGCAGTACTTC. This chain uses TRBV5-6 with TRBJ2-7; D gene uncertain. The CDR3 is 13 amino acids. Per germline, CDR1 SGHDT and CDR2 YYEEEE. Trimming took off 4 bases at V and 0 bases at J, with 8 bases between the two ends.

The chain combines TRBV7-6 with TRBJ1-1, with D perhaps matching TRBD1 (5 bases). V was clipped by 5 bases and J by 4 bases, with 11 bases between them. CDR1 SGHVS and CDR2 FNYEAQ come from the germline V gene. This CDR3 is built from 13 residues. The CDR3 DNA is TGTGCCAGCAGCCCGGACAAGGCCACTGAAGCTTTCTTT. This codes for CASSPDKATEAFF.

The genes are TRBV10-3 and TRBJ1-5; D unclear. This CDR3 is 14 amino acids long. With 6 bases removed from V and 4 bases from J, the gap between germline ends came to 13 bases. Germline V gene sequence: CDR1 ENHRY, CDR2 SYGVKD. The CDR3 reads CAISPQASNQPQHF. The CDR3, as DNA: TGTGCCATCAGCCCGCAAGCGTCTAATCAGCCCCAGCATTTT.

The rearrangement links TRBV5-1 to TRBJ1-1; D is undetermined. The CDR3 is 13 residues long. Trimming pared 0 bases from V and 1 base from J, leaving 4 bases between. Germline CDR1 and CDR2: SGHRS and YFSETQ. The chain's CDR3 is CASSLEQNTEAFF. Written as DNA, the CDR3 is TGCGCCAGCAGCTTGGAGCAGAACACTGAAGCTTTCTTT.

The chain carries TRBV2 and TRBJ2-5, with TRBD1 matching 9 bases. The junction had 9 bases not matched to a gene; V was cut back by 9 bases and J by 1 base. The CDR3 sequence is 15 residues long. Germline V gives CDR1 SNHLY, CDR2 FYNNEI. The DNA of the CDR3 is TGTGCCAGGGAGCCGGGACAGGGTATCCAAGAGACCCAGTACTTC. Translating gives CAREPGQGIQETQYF.

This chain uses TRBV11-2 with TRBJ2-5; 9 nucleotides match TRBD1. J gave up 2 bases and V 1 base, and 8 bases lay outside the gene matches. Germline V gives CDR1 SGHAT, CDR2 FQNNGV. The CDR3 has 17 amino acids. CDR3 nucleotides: TGTGCCAGCAGCTTAGGGACAGGGGCCTTTCTACAAGAGACCCAGTACTTC. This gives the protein CASSLGTGAFLQETQYF.

The CDR3 DNA follows: TGTGCCAGCAGCTCACACAACAATGAGCAGTTCTTC. This codes for CASSSHNNEQFF. V and J are TRBV5-4 and TRBJ2-1; D remains ambiguous. The CDR3 has 12 residues. Trimming removed 3 bases at V and 5 bases at J, with 6 bases between. Germline CDR1 SGHNT, CDR2 YYREEE (reference sequence).

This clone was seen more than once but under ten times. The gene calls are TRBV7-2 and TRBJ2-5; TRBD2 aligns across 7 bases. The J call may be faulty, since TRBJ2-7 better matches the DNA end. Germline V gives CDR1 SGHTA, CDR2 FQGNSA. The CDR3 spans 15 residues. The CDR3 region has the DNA TGTGCCAGCAGCTTAACAATTGCGGGGGCCTACGAGCAGTACTTC. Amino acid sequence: CASSLTIAGAYEQYF.

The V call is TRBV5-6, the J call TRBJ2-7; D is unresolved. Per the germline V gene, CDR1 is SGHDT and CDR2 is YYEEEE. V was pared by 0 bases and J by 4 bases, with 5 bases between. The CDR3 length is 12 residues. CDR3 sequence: CASSLGDYEQYF. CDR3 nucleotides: TGTGCCAGCAGCTTGGGAGATTACGAGCAGTACTTC.

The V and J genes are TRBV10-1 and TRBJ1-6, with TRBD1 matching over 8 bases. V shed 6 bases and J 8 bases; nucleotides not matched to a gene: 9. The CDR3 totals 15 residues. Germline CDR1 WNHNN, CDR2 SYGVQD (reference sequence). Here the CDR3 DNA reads TGCGCCAGCAGCGAGAACAGGGGGAGGCATTCACCCCTCCACTTT. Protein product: CASSENRGRHSPLHF.

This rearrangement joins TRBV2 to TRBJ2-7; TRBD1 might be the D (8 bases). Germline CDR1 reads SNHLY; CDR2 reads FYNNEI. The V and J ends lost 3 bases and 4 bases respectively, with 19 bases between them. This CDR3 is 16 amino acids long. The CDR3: CASSDYLQGGAYEQYF. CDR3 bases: TGTGCCAGCAGTGATTATTTACAGGGGGGGGCATACGAGCAGTACTTC.

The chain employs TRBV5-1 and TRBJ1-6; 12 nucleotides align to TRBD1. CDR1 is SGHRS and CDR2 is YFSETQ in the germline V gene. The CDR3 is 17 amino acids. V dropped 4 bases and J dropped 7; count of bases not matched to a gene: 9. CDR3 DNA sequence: TGCGCCAGCAGCAAGGGACAGGGGGCAGGAGGGAATTCACCCCTCCACTTT. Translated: CASSKGQGAGGNSPLHF.

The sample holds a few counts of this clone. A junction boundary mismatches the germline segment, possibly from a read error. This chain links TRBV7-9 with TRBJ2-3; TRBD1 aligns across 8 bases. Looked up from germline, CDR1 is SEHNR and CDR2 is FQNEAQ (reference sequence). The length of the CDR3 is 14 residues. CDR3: CSSSLNFGQGPQYF. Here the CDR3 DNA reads TGTTCCAGCAGCTTAAATTTCGGACAGGGTCCGCAGTATTTT.

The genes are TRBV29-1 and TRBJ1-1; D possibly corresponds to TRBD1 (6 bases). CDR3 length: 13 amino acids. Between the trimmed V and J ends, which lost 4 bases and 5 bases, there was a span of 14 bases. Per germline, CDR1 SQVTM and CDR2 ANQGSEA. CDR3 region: CSVALGASTEAFF. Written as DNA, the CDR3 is TGCAGCGTTGCACTGGGGGCGAGTACTGAAGCTTTCTTT.

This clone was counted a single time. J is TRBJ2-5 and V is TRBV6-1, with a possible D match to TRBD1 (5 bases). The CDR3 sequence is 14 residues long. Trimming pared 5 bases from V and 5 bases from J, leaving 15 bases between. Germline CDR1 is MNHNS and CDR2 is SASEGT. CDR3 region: CASSKGLRLETQYF. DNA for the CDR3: TGTGCCAGCAGTAAGGGGCTCCGGCTTGAGACCCAGTACTTC.

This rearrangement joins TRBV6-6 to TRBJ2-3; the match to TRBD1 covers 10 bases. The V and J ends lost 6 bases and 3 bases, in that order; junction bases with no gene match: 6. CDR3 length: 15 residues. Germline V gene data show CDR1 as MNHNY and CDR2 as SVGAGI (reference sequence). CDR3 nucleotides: TGTGCCAGCAGCCCCCGGGACAGGGGAACAGATACGCAGTATTTT. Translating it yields CASSPRDRGTDTQYF.

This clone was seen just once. CDR3 loop: CASRPGRADNSPLHF. For the CDR3, the DNA is TGTGCCAGCAGGCCGGGCAGGGCTGATAATTCACCCCTCCACTTT. The chain carries TRBV6-1 and TRBJ1-6; D perhaps matches TRBD1 (5 bases). This CDR3 has 15 residues. Germline CDR1 and CDR2: MNHNS and SASEGT. Trimming took 6 bases from V and 5 from J, leaving 14 bases between them.

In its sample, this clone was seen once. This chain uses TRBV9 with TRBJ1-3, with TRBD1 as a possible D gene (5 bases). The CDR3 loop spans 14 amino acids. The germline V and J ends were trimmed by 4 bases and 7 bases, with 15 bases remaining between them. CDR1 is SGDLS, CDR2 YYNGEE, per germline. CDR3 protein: CASSPAPRANTIYF. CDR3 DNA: TGTGCCAGCAGCCCAGCTCCCAGGGCGAACACCATATATTTT.

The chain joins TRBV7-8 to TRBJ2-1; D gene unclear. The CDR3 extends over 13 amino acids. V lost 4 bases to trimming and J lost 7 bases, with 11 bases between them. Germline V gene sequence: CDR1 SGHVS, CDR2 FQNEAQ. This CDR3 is CASSSAPRNEQFF. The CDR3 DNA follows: TGTGCCAGCAGCTCAGCCCCCAGAAATGAGCAGTTCTTC.